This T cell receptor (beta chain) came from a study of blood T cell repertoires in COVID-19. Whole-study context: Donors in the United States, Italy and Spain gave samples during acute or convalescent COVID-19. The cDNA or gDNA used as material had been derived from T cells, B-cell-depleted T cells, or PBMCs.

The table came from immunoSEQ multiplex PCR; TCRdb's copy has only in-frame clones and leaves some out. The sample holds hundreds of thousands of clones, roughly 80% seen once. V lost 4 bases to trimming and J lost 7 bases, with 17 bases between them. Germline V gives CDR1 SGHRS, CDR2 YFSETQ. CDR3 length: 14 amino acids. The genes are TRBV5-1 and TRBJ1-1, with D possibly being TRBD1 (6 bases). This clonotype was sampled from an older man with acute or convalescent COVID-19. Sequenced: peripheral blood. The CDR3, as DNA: TGCGCCAGCAGCCCCCTCAGGGGAGCCTTTGAAGCTTTCTTT. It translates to CASSPLRGAFEAFF.